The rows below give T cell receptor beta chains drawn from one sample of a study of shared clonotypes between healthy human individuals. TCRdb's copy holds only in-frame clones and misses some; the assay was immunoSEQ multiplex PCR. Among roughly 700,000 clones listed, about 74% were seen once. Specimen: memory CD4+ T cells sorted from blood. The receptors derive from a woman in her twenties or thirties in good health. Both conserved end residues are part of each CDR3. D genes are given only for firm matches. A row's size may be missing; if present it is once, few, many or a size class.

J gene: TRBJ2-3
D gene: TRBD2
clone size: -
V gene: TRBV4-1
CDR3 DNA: TGCGCCAGCAGCCAAGCGGGACTAGCGGGGTTGGGTAGCACAGATACGCAGTATTTT
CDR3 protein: CASSQAGLAGLGSTDTQYF

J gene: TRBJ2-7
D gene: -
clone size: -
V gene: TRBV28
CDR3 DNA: TGTGCCAGCACCCTTGGCGGGGCCCTAACCTACGAGCAGTACTTC
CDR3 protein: CASTLGGALTYEQYF

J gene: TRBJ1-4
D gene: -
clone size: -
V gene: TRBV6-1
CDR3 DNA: TGTGCCAGCAGTGAACGAGGAGATGAAAAACTGTTTTTT
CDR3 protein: CASSERGDEKLFF

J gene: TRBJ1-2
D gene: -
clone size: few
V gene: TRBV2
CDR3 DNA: TGTGCCAGCATAGACACTCGGAGCAACTATGGCTACACCTTC
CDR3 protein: CASIDTRSNYGYTF

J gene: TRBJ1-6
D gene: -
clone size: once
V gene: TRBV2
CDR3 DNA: TGTGCCAGCAGTGAAATGGCGGGACACCAATCCCCCCTCCACTTT
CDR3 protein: CASSEMAGHQSPLHF

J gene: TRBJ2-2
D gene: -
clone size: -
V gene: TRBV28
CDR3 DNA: TGTGCCAGCAGTTTACCAATGAACACCGGGGAGCTGTTTTTT
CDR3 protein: CASSLPMNTGELFF

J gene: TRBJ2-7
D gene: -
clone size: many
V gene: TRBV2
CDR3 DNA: TGTGCCAGCAGTGTTAATTGGGGGAGGGAGCAGTACTTC
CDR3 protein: CASSVNWGREQYF

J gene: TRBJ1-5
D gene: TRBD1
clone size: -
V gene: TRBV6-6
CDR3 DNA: TGTGCCAGCAGCACGGGAGGGGGCGGCAATCAGCCCCAGCATTTT
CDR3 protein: CASSTGGGGNQPQHF

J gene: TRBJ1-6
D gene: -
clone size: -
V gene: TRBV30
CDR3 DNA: TGTGCCTGGAGTGTACCGGTGATGGGGAATTCACCCCTCCACTTT
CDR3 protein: CAWSVPVMGNSPLHF

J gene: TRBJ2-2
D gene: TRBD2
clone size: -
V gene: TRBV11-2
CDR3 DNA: TGTGCCAGCAGCTTAGGACCCTCCTTTAGCGGGAGGCGTAACGGGGAGCTGTTTTTT
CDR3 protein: CASSLGPSFSGRRNGELFF

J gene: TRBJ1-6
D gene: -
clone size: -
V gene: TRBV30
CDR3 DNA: TGTGCCTGGAGCGTCTTAGTCAAGGCACCCCTCCACTTT
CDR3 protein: CAWSVLVKAPLHF

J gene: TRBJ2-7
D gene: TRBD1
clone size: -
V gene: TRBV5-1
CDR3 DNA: TGCGCCAGCAGCATAGACAGGGCGTACTACGAGCAGTACTTC
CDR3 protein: CASSIDRAYYEQYF

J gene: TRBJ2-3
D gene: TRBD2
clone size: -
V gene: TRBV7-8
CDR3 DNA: TGTGCCAGCAGCTTAAGGCTAGCGGGAGCCGGCACAGATACGCAGTATTTT
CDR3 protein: CASSLRLAGAGTDTQYF

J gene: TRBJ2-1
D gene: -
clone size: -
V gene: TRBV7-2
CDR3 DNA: TGTGCCAGCAGCCGACGTGACTCGCCCAATGAGCAGTTCTTC
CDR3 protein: CASSRRDSPNEQFF

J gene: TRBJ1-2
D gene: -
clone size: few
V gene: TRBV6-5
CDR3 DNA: TGTGCCAGCAGTCTTACAGTCGGCTATGGCTACACCTTC
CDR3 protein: CASSLTVGYGYTF

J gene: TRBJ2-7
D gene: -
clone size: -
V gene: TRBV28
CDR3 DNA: TGTGCCAGCACCCCCGGCGGGTCGTCCTACGAGCAGTACTTC
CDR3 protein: CASTPGGSSYEQYF

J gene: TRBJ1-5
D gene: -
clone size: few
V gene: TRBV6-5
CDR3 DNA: TGTGCCAGCAGGCTACAGAGCAATCAGCCCCAGCATTTT
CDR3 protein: CASRLQSNQPQHF

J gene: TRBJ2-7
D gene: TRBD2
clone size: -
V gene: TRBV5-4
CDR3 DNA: TGTGCCAGCAGCGACGGGACTAGCGGGAGCCACGAGCAGTACTTC
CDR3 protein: CASSDGTSGSHEQYF

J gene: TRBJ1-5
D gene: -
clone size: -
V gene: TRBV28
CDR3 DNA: TGTGCCAGCAGTTTAGGCAGGGTCAATCAGCCCCAGCATTTT
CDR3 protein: CASSLGRVNQPQHF

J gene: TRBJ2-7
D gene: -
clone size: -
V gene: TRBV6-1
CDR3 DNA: TGTGCCAGCAGTGAAGCGCCGGGGGAAACCTACGAGCAGTACTTC
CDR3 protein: CASSEAPGETYEQYF

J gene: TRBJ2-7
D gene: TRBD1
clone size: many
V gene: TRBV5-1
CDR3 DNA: TGCGCCAGTCATATGGGACAGGGGAGCGAGCAGTACTTC
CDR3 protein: CASHMGQGSEQYF

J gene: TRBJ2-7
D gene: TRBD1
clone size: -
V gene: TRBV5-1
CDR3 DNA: TGCGCCAGCAGCTTTTCCGGACAGGGTTTATACGAGCAGTACTTC
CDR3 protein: CASSFSGQGLYEQYF

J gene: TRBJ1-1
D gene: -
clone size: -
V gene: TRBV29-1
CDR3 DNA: TGCAGCGCGTCCCCGACAGTTCAAGGCCCAACTGAAGCTTTCTTT
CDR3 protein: CSASPTVQGPTEAFF

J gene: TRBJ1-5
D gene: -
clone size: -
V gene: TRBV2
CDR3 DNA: TGTGCCACCCAAAGGAGGGTAGGTAGCAATCAGCCCCAGCATTTT
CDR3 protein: CATQRRVGSNQPQHF

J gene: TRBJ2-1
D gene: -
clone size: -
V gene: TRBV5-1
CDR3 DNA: TGCGCCAGCAGCTTGACCGGGGGCTCCTACAATGAGCAGTTCTTC
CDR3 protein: CASSLTGGSYNEQFF

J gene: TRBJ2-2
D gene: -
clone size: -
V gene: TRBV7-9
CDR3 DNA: TGTGCCAGCGGCCGGACCGGGGAGCTGTTTTTT
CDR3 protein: CASGRTGELFF

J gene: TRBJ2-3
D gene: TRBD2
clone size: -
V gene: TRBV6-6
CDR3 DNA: TGTGCCAGCAGCCGGACTAGCGTGTCGGATACGCAGTATTTT
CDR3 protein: CASSRTSVSDTQYF

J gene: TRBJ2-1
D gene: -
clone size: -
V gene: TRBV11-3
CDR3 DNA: TGTGCCAGCAGCTTTGAGCGGTCCAATGAGCAGTTCTTC
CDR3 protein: CASSFERSNEQFF

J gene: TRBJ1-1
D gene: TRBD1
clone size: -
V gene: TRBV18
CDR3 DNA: TGTGCCAGCTCACCGGGACAGATGGGCCCTGAAGCTTTCTTT
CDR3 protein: CASSPGQMGPEAFF

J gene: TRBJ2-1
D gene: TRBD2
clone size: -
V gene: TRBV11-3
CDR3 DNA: TGTGCCAGCAGCTTAGAGGGTCTAGCGGGATTTAGTGAGCAGTTCTTC
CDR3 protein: CASSLEGLAGFSEQFF

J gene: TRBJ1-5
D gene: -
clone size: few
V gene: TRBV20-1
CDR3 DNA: TGCAGTGCTCCCCAGGGGCGGTCCCAGCATTTT
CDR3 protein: CSAPQGRSQHF

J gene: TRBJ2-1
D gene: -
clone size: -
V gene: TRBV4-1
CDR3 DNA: TGCGCCAGCAGCCAAGTTTCAGCGGGCAGCTCCTACAATGAGCAGTTCTTC
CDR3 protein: CASSQVSAGSSYNEQFF

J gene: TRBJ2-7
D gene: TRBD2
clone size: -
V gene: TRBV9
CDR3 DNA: TGTGCCAGCAGCGCAGGACTAGCGGATACCTACGAGCAGTACTTC
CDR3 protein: CASSAGLADTYEQYF

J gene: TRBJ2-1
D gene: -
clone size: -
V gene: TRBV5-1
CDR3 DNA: TGCGCCAGCAGCTTGGATTCTTCTGGATACAATGAGCAGTTCTTC
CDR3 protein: CASSLDSSGYNEQFF

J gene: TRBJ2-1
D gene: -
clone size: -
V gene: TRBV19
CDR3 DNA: TGTGCCAGTAGTTCGGCGGGGACGGCGGGTGAGCAGTTCTTC
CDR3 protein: CASSSAGTAGEQFF

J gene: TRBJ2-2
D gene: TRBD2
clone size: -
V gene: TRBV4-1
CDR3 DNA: TGCGCCAGCAGCCAAGGACTAGCGGGAAACACCGGGGAGCTGTTTTTT
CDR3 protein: CASSQGLAGNTGELFF

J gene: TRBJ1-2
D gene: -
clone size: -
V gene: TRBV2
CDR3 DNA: TGTGCCAGCAGTGACCTGCTTGGGCAGGGGCACTATGGCTACACCTTC
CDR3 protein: CASSDLLGQGHYGYTF

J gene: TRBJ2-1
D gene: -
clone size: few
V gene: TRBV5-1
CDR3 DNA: TGCGCCAGCAGCTTGGACTCTAGTCTTTACAATGAGCAGTTCTTC
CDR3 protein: CASSLDSSLYNEQFF

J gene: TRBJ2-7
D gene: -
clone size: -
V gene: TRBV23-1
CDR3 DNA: TGCGCCAGCAGTCAATTGTACGTCGGAGCCGGCTACGAGCAGTACTTC
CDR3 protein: CASSQLYVGAGYEQYF

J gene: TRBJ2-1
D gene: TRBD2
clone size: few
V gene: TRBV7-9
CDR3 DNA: TGTGCCAGCAGCCCACGGACTAGCGGGAAGAGTGAGCAGTTCTTC
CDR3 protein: CASSPRTSGKSEQFF

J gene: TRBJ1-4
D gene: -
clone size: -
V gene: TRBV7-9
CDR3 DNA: TGTGCCAGCAGCTTAAGGGACATAGATGAAAAACTGTTTTTT
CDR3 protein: CASSLRDIDEKLFF

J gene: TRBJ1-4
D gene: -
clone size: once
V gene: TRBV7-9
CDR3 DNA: TGTGCCAGCAGCCTCTCTGGGGAAACTAATGAAAAACTGTTTTTT
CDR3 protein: CASSLSGETNEKLFF

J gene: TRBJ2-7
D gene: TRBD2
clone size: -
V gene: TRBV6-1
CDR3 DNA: TGTGCCAGCAGGGGACTAGCGGGCACCTCCTACGAGCAGTACTTC
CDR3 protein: CASRGLAGTSYEQYF

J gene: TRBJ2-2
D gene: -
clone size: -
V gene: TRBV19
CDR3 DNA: TGTGCCAGTAGTATCGGCGGAACGAACACCGGGGAGCTGTTTTTT
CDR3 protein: CASSIGGTNTGELFF

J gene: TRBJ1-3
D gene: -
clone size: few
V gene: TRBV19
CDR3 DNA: TGTGCCAGTAGTGCTAGGGGGTTCTCTGGAAACACCATATATTTT
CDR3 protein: CASSARGFSGNTIYF

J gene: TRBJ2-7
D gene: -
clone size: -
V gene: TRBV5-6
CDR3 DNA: TGTGCCAGCAGCTTAGGCAACGCCTACGAGCAGTACTTC
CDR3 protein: CASSLGNAYEQYF

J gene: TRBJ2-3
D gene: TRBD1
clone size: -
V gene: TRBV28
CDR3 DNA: TGTGCCAGCAGGCGACAGGGGACCACACCACATACGCAGTATTTT
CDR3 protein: CASRRQGTTPHTQYF

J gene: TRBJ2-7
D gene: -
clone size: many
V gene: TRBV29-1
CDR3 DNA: TGCAGCGTTGGTGGAGGTGAGAGGTACGAGCAGTACTTC
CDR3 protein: CSVGGGERYEQYF

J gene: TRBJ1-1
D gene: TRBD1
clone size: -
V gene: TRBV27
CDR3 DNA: TGTGCCAGCAGTCTCTCCGGGACAGGGTGGGTGAACACTGAAGCTTTCTTT
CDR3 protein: CASSLSGTGWVNTEAFF

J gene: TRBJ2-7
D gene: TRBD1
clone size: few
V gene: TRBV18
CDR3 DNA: TGTGCCAGCTCACCCGGGACAGGGCTACACGAGCAGTACTTC
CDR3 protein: CASSPGTGLHEQYF